A selection of T cell receptor beta chains follows, all from one sample in a study of graft-versus-host responses after intestinal transplantation. Repertoires were generated with immunoSEQ multiplex PCR, while TCRdb's copy carries only in-frame clones and drops some. The sample holds over 8,500 clones, 29% seen once. The sequencing here drew on alloreactive CD8+ T cells from a mixed lymphocyte reaction culture, taken before intestinal transplant. The receptors here all came from a human patient who received an intestinal transplant. Both conserved end residues are part of each CDR3. Fields, in order: J gene, clone size, V gene, CDR3 protein. Some rows mark clone size as missing; the rest say once, few, many or name a class of expanded clone.

>TRBJ2-7|-|TRBV12-5
CASGGAGPEQYF
>TRBJ1-2|-|TRBV6-5
CASSLGGDGYTF
>TRBJ1-1|few|TRBV7-8
CASSLGGNEAFF
>TRBJ1-5|few|TRBV5-6
CASSPNAAQHF
>TRBJ2-1|-|TRBV27
CASSSESRDSNNEQFF
>TRBJ2-3|few|TRBV9
CASSVVGGDTDTQYF
>TRBJ1-2|medium-sized|TRBV27
CASRDRGHGYTF
>TRBJ2-1|medium-sized|TRBV4-1
CASSQGAPEQFF
>TRBJ2-1|-|TRBV4-1
CASSQDLRASYNEQFF
>TRBJ2-1|-|TRBV7-3
CASSFVGGYNEQFF
>TRBJ1-4|-|TRBV27
CASSLIQGGEKLFF
>TRBJ1-2|-|TRBV19
CASSIGIVYGYTF
>TRBJ2-7|-|TRBV16
CASSQGREQYF
>TRBJ2-1|few|TRBV2
CASRQGGGSYNEQFF
>TRBJ2-1|medium-sized|TRBV27
CASSWGLALNEQFF
>TRBJ2-7|few|TRBV6-1
CASSFLRDRGVEQYF
>TRBJ1-5|medium-sized|TRBV27
CASSLLGQPQHF
>TRBJ1-2|-|TRBV7-9
CASSTTRTGAHGGYTF
>TRBJ1-1|-|TRBV2
CASSVGQLNTEAFF
>TRBJ1-2|-|TRBV18
CASSPRVWYYGYTF
>TRBJ2-1|few|TRBV5-4
CASRGTGYNEQFF
>TRBJ2-5|few|TRBV10-2
CASSEWKGPDKETQYF
>TRBJ1-5|few|TRBV9
CASSAGGGLGQPQHF
>TRBJ1-1|medium-sized|TRBV27
CASSTTGGNTEAFF
>-|-|TRBV5-1
CASSQWTGSPYEQYF
>TRBJ2-5|few|TRBV11-2
CASSLVPGLGVEETQYF
>TRBJ2-1|few|TRBV18
CASSSPGGPYNEQFF
>TRBJ1-1|few|TRBV9
CASSVAQLGFRDTEAFF
>TRBJ1-4|medium-sized|TRBV7-9
CASSSDRGREKLFF
>TRBJ1-2|few|TRBV9
CASSGTGLGYTF
>TRBJ1-5|-|TRBV21-1
CASSGGARSNQPQHF
>TRBJ1-5|once|TRBV10-1
CASSDPGGGYSNQPQHF
>TRBJ1-3|-|TRBV27
CASIGAGGAGNTIYF
>TRBJ1-1|few|TRBV7-9
CASSLAPQNQAFF
>TRBJ2-7|few|TRBV11-3
CASSLDPTGGTYEQYF